The 25 T cell receptor beta chains given below trace back to one sample, sequenced in a study of blood T cell repertoires in COVID-19. This table comes from immunoSEQ multiplex PCR, and its TCRdb copy is limited to in-frame clones, with some not included. The repertoire has about 220,000 clones, 65% to 85% of them found once; the top ten carry less than 2.5%. The sample was peripheral blood. These TCRs come from a woman aged 55 to 70 with acute or convalescent COVID-19.

CDR3 nucleotide sequence: TGTGCCACCAGCAGAGATCTCAGGGGTGGCCAGCCCCAGCATTTT. Protein: CATSRDLRGGQPQHF. The V and J genes are TRBV15 and TRBJ1-5; maybe TRBD1 (6 bases). The V gene lost 0 bases and the J gene lost 7 bases, with 13 bases spanning the gap. Germline assignment: CDR1 LNHNV and CDR2 YYDKDF (reference sequence). The CDR3 sequence is 15 residues long. Combining the CDR3 with reference TRBV15 and TRBJ1-5 gives the whole variable domain DAMVIQNPRYQVTQFGKPVTLSCSQTLNHNVMYWYQQKSSQAPKLLFHYYDKDFNNEADTPDNFQSRRPNTSFCFLDIRSPGLGDTAMYLCATSRDLRGGQPQHFGDGTRLSIL.

This clone was counted a single time. This chain links TRBV30 with TRBJ2-3; 7 bases fit TRBD2. The CDR3 extends over 13 amino acids. Germline V gene sequence: CDR1 GTSNPN, CDR2 SVGIG (reference sequence). The V and J ends lost 6 bases and 1 base, in that order; junction bases with no gene match: 4. The CDR3 spells CACQRGRTDTQYF. CDR3 nucleotides: TGTGCCTGCCAGCGGGGCCGCACAGATACGCAGTATTTT. Together with reference TRBV30 and TRBJ2-3, the CDR3 gives the full variable domain: SQTIHQWPATLVQPVGSPLSLECTVEGTSNPNLYWYRQAAGRGLQLLFYSVGIGQISSEVPQNLSASRPQDRQFILSSKKLLLSDSGFYLCACQRGRTDTQYFGPGTRLTVL.

V is TRBV27 and J is TRBJ2-3; maybe TRBD2 (5 bases). The CDR3 loop spans 17 amino acids. Deletions cut 2 bases from V and 2 bases from J, with 17 bases between. Per germline, CDR1 MNHEY and CDR2 SMNVEV (reference sequence). Written as DNA, the CDR3 is TGTGCCAGCAGTTTAAGGAGGAAGGCAGGAACCACAGATACGCAGTATTTT. Amino acids: CASSLRRKAGTTDTQYF.

The chain carries TRBV2 and TRBJ2-7; D is possibly TRBD2 (6 bases). Trimming pared 5 bases from V and 6 bases from J, leaving 17 bases between. The CDR3 has 14 residues. In germline, CDR1 is SNHLY, CDR2 FYNNEI. The CDR3 region has the DNA TGTGCCAGCAGTACTACGGAGGGGTATCGCGAGCAGTACTTC. This translates into CASSTTEGYREQYF. Together with reference TRBV2 and TRBJ2-7, the CDR3 gives the full variable domain: EPEVTQTPSHQVTQMGQEVILRCVPISNHLYFYWYRQILGQKVEFLVSFYNNEISEKSEIFDDQFSVERPDGSNFTLKIRSTKLEDSAMYFCASSTTEGYREQYFGPGTRLTVT.

The J gene is TRBJ2-1, the V gene TRBV5-5; D is undetermined. The CDR3 contains 15 residues. Germline loops: CDR1 SGHKS, CDR2 YYEKEE (reference sequence). The V end lost 4 bases, the J end lost 4 bases, and 15 bases lay between the germline ends. In DNA form, the CDR3 reads TGTGCCAGCAGCCGTCGGTTTACCCCTTACAATGAGCAGTTCTTC. Translated: CASSRRFTPYNEQFF.

The chain has TRBV4-1 and TRBJ2-5; possibly TRBD1 for D (5 bases). The V end lost 4 bases, the J end lost 5 bases, and 11 bases lay between the germline ends. CDR3 length: 13 amino acids. Germline V gene sequence: CDR1 MGHRA, CDR2 YSYEKL. The CDR3 loop reads CASSRGQQETQYF. CDR3 DNA: TGCGCCAGCAGCCGAGGACAACAGGAGACCCAGTACTTC.

CDR3 sequence: CASSRWGDNEQFF. The CDR3 coding sequence is TGCGCCAGCAGCCGGTGGGGAGACAATGAGCAGTTCTTC. The J gene is TRBJ2-1, the V gene TRBV5-1; possible D gene TRBD2, 5 bases. The CDR3 extends over 13 amino acids. V was cut by 4 bases and J by 5 bases, with 10 bases left in between. Germline V lookup: CDR1 SGHRS, CDR2 YFSETQ.

V usage is TRBV11-3 and J usage is TRBJ1-1; tentative D call: TRBD1 (6 bases). Germline values: CDR1 SGHNT, CDR2 YENEEA. The V end lost 1 base, the J end lost 3 bases, and 12 bases lay between the germline ends. The CDR3 totals 15 residues. The CDR3 nucleotides are TGTGCCAGCAGCTTAGGCTCGGGACACGACACTGAAGCTTTCTTT. As protein: CASSLGSGHDTEAFF.

This rearrangement joins TRBV7-9 to TRBJ2-7; maybe TRBD1 (6 bases). Trimming pared 2 bases from V and 7 bases from J, leaving 15 bases between. This CDR3 is 14 amino acids long. Germline V gives CDR1 SEHNR, CDR2 FQNEAQ (reference sequence). Here the CDR3 DNA reads TGTGCCAGCAGCTTACCAACAGGGACGGGTGAGCAGTACTTC. Its translation: CASSLPTGTGEQYF.

The rearrangement links TRBV18 to TRBJ1-1, with no clear D. The CDR3 is 14 amino acids. Trimming stripped 3 bases from V and 5 bases from J, with 13 bases between. The V gene's germline CDR1 is KGHSH and CDR2 LQKENI. The CDR3 loop is CASSPTPSETEAFF. The DNA for the CDR3 is TGTGCCAGCTCACCGACCCCTAGTGAGACTGAAGCTTTCTTT.

The chain has TRBV5-8 and TRBJ1-6; 8 bases are shared with TRBD1. With V trimmed by 0 bases and J by 10 bases, 6 bases remained unmatched. Looked up from germline, CDR1 is SGHTS and CDR2 is YDEGEE. CDR3 size: 15 residues. This CDR3 reads CASSLAYRGSSPLHF. The CDR3 nucleotides read TGTGCCAGCAGCTTGGCATACAGGGGGAGCTCACCCCTCCACTTT.

The J gene is TRBJ1-1, the V gene TRBV7-2; no firm D call. The CDR3 extends over 13 amino acids. V lost 0 bases and J lost 5, with 7 bases in between. From germline, CDR1 is SGHTA and CDR2 FQGNSA. Here the CDR3 DNA reads TGTGCCAGCAGCTTAGCGCGGGCAACTGAAGCTTTCTTT. Its protein product is CASSLARATEAFF.

The chain links TRBV6-5 to TRBJ1-5; D ambiguous. Trimming pared 7 bases from V and 6 bases from J, leaving 7 bases between. Germline lookup yields CDR1 MNHEY and CDR2 SVGAGI. The CDR3 consists of 11 residues. CDR3 sequence (DNA): TGTGCCAGCACAAACGGTCAGCCCCAGCATTTT. This gives the protein CASTNGQPQHF.

CDR3 amino acids: CAWSLSSGNTIYF. In DNA form, the CDR3 reads TGTGCCTGGAGTCTATCCTCTGGAAACACCATATATTTT. The V gene is TRBV30, the J gene TRBJ1-3; D ambiguous. Trimming shortened V by 2 bases and J by 0 bases, and 5 bases separated the two germline ends. The CDR3 extends over 13 amino acids. Germline V lookup: CDR1 GTSNPN, CDR2 SVGIG (reference sequence).

The chain employs TRBV10-3 and TRBJ2-5, with 7 bases lining up with TRBD2. V shed 5 bases and J 1 base; nucleotides not matched to a gene: 4. Per the germline V gene, CDR1 is ENHRY and CDR2 is SYGVKD. This CDR3 region has 14 residues. Here the CDR3 reads CAISRPGGQETQYF. In DNA, the CDR3 is TGTGCCATCAGTCGACCGGGGGGCCAAGAGACCCAGTACTTC.

The chain carries TRBV13 and TRBJ2-1, with 9 bases lining up with TRBD2. The CDR3 contains 18 residues. The germline CDR1 and CDR2 sequences are PRHDT and FYEKMQ (reference sequence). The trim removed 3 bases at V and 10 bases at J, leaving 19 bases unmatched. The CDR3 reads CASSFPTARGRGGGEQFF. CDR3 sequence (DNA): TGTGCCAGCAGCTTCCCGACCGCTCGTGGGCGGGGGGGTGGGGAGCAGTTCTTC.

This rearrangement joins TRBV19 to TRBJ1-4; the match to TRBD1 covers 7 bases. V was pared by 4 bases and J by 5 bases, with 7 bases of the junction left unmatched. The CDR3 consists of 15 residues. Looked up from germline, CDR1 is LNHDA and CDR2 is SQIVND (reference sequence). The CDR3 DNA reads TGTGCCAGTAGTACTTTGGGACAGCTAAATGAAAAACTGTTTTTT. The encoded protein is CASSTLGQLNEKLFF.

This clone was detected a few times. The V and J genes are TRBV5-1 and TRBJ2-7, with 13 bases fitting TRBD2. With V trimmed by 4 bases and J by 4 bases, 2 bases remained unmatched. Germline CDR1 and CDR2: SGHRS and YFSETQ. The CDR3 is 14 residues long. In DNA form, the CDR3 reads TGCGCCAGCAGCGTGACTAGCGGGGGGTACGAGCAGTACTTC. This encodes CASSVTSGGYEQYF.

V is TRBV4-2 and J is TRBJ2-5; no clear D. With 4 bases removed from V and 2 bases from J, the gap between germline ends came to 11 bases. Germline V gene sequence: CDR1 LGHNA, CDR2 YNFKEQ. This CDR3 is 14 amino acids long. DNA for the CDR3: TGTGCCAGCAGCCCCCATCCGGGTCAAGAGACCCAGTACTTC. Translated: CASSPHPGQETQYF.

V and J are TRBV6-1 and TRBJ1-6, with a weak D call TRBD1 (5 bases). V was clipped by 1 base and J by 7 bases, with 8 bases between them. The CDR3 contains 14 residues. Germline V gives CDR1 MNHNS, CDR2 SASEGT. CDR3 residues: CASSEVPGNSPLHF. CDR3 bases: TGTGCCAGCAGTGAAGTCCCAGGGAATTCACCCCTCCACTTT.

This clone was observed a single time. This CDR3 reads CASSLDRNTQYF. CDR3 bases: TGTGCCAGCAGTTTAGACAGGAATACGCAGTATTTT. This chain joins TRBV12-3 or TRBV12-4 and TRBJ2-3; D is possibly TRBD1 (5 bases). This CDR3 is built from 12 residues. With 1 base removed from V and 7 bases from J, the gap between germline ends came to 6 bases.

This clone was detected a few times. The V and J genes are TRBV25-1 and TRBJ1-4, with 8 nucleotides matching TRBD1. CDR1 and CDR2 from the germline V gene are MGHDK and SYGVNS. The CDR3 covers 15 residues. The V gene end was trimmed by 5 bases and the J gene end by 6 bases; junction bases not matched to a gene: 8. CDR3 region: CASSPFQGAHEKLFF. DNA for the CDR3: TGTGCCAGCAGTCCATTTCAGGGGGCTCATGAAAAACTGTTTTTT. The whole variable domain, filled in from reference TRBV25-1 and TRBJ1-4, reads EADIYQTPRYLVIGTGKKITLECSQTMGHDKMYWYQQDPGMELHLIHYSYGVNSTEKGDLSSESTVSRIRTEHFPLTLESARPSHTSQYLCASSPFQGAHEKLFFGSGTQLSVL.

For this clone: In the same sample, other DNA sequences code for this CDR3. This chain connects TRBV3-1 (or the pseudogene TRBV3-2) to TRBJ1-2, with TRBD1 matching 9 bases. Per germline, CDR1 LGHDT and CDR2 YNNKEL (reference sequence). The CDR3 runs 13 residues. V lost 1 base to trimming and J lost 8 bases; unmatched junction nucleotides: 2. CDR3 bases: TGTGCCAGCAGCCAAGGGACAGGGGACGGCTACACCTTC. This translates into CASSQGTGDGYTF.

This clone was seen once. The chain combines TRBV2 with TRBJ2-7; D not resolved. Per the germline V gene, CDR1 is SNHLY and CDR2 is FYNNEI. CDR3 size: 10 residues. V lost 8 bases, J lost 2 bases, and 4 bases lay in between. The CDR3 spells CASGTYEQYF. CDR3 in DNA: TGTGCCAGCGGCACCTACGAGCAGTACTTC. Together with reference TRBV2 and TRBJ2-7, the CDR3 gives the full variable domain: EPEVTQTPSHQVTQMGQEVILRCVPISNHLYFYWYRQILGQKVEFLVSFYNNEISEKSEIFDDQFSVERPDGSNFTLKIRSTKLEDSAMYFCASGTYEQYFGPGTRLTVT.

This clone was seen more than once but under ten times. This sequence joins TRBV6-5 and TRBJ1-3, with TRBD1 identical over 9 bases. The germline V gene encodes CDR1 MNHEY and CDR2 SVGAGI. CDR3 size: 13 residues. V lost 5 bases, J lost 8 bases, and 4 bases stayed unmatched. CDR3 sequence (DNA): TGTGCCAGCAGTCCGGGACAGGGCTACACCATATATTTT. Its protein product is CASSPGQGYTIYF.